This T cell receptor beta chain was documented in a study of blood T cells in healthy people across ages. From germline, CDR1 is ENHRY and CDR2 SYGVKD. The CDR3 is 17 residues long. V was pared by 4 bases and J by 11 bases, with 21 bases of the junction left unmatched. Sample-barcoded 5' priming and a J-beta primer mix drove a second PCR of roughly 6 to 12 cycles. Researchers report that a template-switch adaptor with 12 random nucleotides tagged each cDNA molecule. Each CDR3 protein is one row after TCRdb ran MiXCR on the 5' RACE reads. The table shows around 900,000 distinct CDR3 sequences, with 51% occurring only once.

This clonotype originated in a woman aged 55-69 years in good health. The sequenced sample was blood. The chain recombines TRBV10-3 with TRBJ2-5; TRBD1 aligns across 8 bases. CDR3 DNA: TGTGCCATCAGTGGGTCCTTCGGACAGGGTAGTGTCAATGAGCAGTACTTC. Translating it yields CAISGSFGQGSVNEQYF.